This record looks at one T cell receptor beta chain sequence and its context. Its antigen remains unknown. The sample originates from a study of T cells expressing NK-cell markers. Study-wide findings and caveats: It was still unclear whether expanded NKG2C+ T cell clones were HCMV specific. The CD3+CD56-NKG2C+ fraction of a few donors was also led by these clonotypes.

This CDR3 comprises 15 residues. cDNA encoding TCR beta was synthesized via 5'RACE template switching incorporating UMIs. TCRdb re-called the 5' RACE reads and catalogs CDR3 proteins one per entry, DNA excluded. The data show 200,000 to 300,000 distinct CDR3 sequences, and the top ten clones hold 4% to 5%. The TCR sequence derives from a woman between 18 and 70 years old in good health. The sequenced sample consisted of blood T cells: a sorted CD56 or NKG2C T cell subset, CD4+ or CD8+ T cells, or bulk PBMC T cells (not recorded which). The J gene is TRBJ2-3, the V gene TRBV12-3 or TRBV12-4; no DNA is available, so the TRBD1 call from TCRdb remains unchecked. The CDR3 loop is CASSESTGATDTQYF.